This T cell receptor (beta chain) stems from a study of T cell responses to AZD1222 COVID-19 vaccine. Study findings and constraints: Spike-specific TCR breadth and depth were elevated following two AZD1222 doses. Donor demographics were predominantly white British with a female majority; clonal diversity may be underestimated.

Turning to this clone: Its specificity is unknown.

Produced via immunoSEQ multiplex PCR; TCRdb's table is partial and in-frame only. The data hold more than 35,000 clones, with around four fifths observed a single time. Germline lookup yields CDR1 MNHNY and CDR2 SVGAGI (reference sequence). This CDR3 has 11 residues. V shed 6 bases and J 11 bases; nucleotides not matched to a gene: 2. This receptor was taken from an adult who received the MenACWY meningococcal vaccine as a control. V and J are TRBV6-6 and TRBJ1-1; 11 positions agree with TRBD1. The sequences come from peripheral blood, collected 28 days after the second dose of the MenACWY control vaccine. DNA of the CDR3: TGTGCCAGCAGAGGGGACAGGGGGGCTTTCTTT. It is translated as CASRGDRGAFF.